One and the same sample provided the 19 T cell receptor beta chains below, sequenced in a study of blood T cell repertoires in COVID-19. Method: immunoSEQ multiplex PCR; TCRdb's copy keeps in-frame clones and lacks some. This table has over 200,000 clones, 80% to 90% appearing once. The sample comprised peripheral blood. Receptors were obtained from a woman between 45 and 65 years old with acute or convalescent COVID-19.

This chain links TRBV2 with TRBJ1-6; weak D call: TRBD1 (5 bases). Germline CDR1 and CDR2: SNHLY and FYNNEI. The CDR3 is 19 residues long. V was trimmed by 3 bases and J by 0 bases, leaving 18 bases between them. In DNA, the CDR3 is TGTGCCAGCAGTGAGACAGTCCCCGCGCCCAGCTCCTATAATTCACCCCTCCACTTT. Protein product: CASSETVPAPSSYNSPLHF.

The rearrangement links TRBV27 to TRBJ2-3; D is undetermined. V was cut by 3 bases and J by 4 bases, with 11 bases left in between. The germline V gene has CDR1 MNHEY and CDR2 SMNVEV (reference sequence). The CDR3 totals 14 residues. The CDR3 sequence: CASSFNYGADTQYF. In nucleotides, the CDR3 is TGTGCCAGCAGTTTTAACTATGGCGCAGATACGCAGTATTTT.

The chain employs TRBV7-9 and TRBJ2-1, with 9 positions matching TRBD2. The CDR3 totals 15 residues. Trimming cost V 7 bases and J 5 bases; bases outside gene matches: 9. In germline, CDR1 is SEHNR, CDR2 FQNEAQ (reference sequence). CDR3 sequence reads: CASISGLAQDNEQFF. CDR3 coding DNA: TGTGCCAGCATATCGGGACTAGCACAGGACAATGAGCAGTTCTTC.

This rearrangement joins TRBV5-1 to TRBJ1-4, with a weak D call TRBD1 (6 bases). Trimming removed 4 bases from V and 3 bases from J, with 13 bases in between. Germline CDR1 and CDR2: SGHRS and YFSETQ. There are 15 residues in the CDR3. CDR3 coding DNA: TGCGCCAGCAGCGAGCGGACAGATTCTAATGAAAAACTGTTTTTT. Translation gives CASSERTDSNEKLFF.

J is TRBJ1-5 and V is TRBV11-1; D is possibly TRBD1 (5 bases). The CDR3 extends over 13 amino acids. V shed 1 base and J shed 7 bases, with 8 bases lying between them. CDR1 is SGHAT and CDR2 is FQDESV in the germline V gene (reference sequence). The CDR3 reads CASSLGGGQPQHF. The CDR3 region has the DNA TGTGCCAGCAGCTTAGGGGGCGGCCAGCCCCAGCATTTT.

V usage is TRBV5-1 and J usage is TRBJ2-7; D remains ambiguous. The CDR3 length is 14 residues. Trimming took off 0 bases at V and 0 bases at J, with 7 bases between the two ends. Germline-derived CDR1 and CDR2 are SGHRS and YFSETQ. The CDR3 loop reads CASSLVTDSYEQYF. Here the CDR3 DNA reads TGCGCCAGCAGCTTGGTTACAGACTCCTACGAGCAGTACTTC.

The table lists this clone with a few counts. The genes are TRBV6-2 or TRBV6-3 and TRBJ2-7; 12 bases agree with TRBD1. The CDR3 is 21 amino acids. Trimming removed 2 bases from V and 1 base from J; junction bases left unmatched: 18. Germline V gives CDR1 MNHEY, CDR2 SVGEGT. The CDR3 here is CASSYPIPHRDRGLFSYEQYF. The CDR3 DNA reads as TGTGCCAGCAGTTACCCCATCCCTCACCGGGACAGGGGGCTTTTTTCCTACGAGCAGTACTTC.

This chain uses TRBV7-9 with TRBJ1-3; no firm D call. This CDR3 has 16 residues. Trimming pared 1 base from V and 0 bases from J, leaving 10 bases between. The germline CDR1 and CDR2 sequences are SEHNR and FQNEAQ (reference sequence). The CDR3 nucleotides read TGTGCCAGCAGCTTAGTCGTCTGGGCCTCTGGAAACACCATATATTTT. It translates to CASSLVVWASGNTIYF. The variable domain in full, with the rest retrieved from reference TRBV7-9 and TRBJ1-3, is DTGVSQNPRHKITKRGQNVTFRCDPISEHNRLYWYRQTLGQGPEFLTYFQNEAQLEKSRLLSDRFSAERPKGSFSTLEIQRTEQGDSAMYLCASSLVVWASGNTIYFGEGSWLTVV.

The rearrangement links TRBV28 to TRBJ2-1; perhaps TRBD2 as D (6 bases). The CDR3 contains 16 residues. Trimming left V 5 bases short and J 10 bases short, with 24 bases between. The V gene's germline CDR1 is MDHEN and CDR2 SYDVKM. The CDR3 bases are TGTGCCAGCAGTGTCCCTAGGACTATTACGGCCGGCGAGCAGTTCTTC. Translated, it gives CASSVPRTITAGEQFF.

The chain recombines TRBV19 with TRBJ2-3; 7 bases are shared with TRBD1. This CDR3 is built from 13 residues. Germline CDR1 and CDR2: LNHDA and SQIVND (reference sequence). V was clipped by 5 bases and J by 3 bases; unmatched bases: 2. DNA of the CDR3: TGTGCCAGTAGTGTACAGGGGACAGATACGCAGTATTTT. Its protein product is CASSVQGTDTQYF.

The rearrangement uses TRBV28 and TRBJ1-5; no definite D call. Trimming pared 8 bases from V and 2 bases from J, leaving 7 bases between. The CDR3 contains 12 residues. Germline assignment: CDR1 MDHEN and CDR2 SYDVKM. CDR3 region: CASLSGNQPQHF. The CDR3 nucleotides read TGTGCCAGCCTCTCAGGCAATCAGCCCCAGCATTTT.

The chain employs TRBV30 and TRBJ2-7, with 7 positions matching TRBD1. The V gene's germline CDR1 is GTSNPN and CDR2 SVGIG (reference sequence). The CDR3 contains 16 residues. V lost 0 bases and J lost 3; bases outside the gene matches: 11. The CDR3 region is CAWSVSSWTGLYEQYF. The CDR3 nucleotides read TGTGCCTGGAGTGTATCATCGTGGACAGGACTCTACGAGCAGTACTTC.

The V call is TRBV5-1, the J call TRBJ2-7; 7 nucleotides align to TRBD1. This CDR3 is built from 13 residues. V lost 3 bases to trimming and J lost 6 bases; unmatched junction nucleotides: 6. CDR1 and CDR2 from the germline V gene are SGHRS and YFSETQ. The chain's CDR3 is CASSWDSESEQYF. In DNA form, the CDR3 reads TGCGCCAGCAGCTGGGACAGCGAATCCGAGCAGTACTTC. The full variable domain, in which reference TRBV5-1 and TRBJ2-7 provide the parts outside the CDR3, is KAGVTQTPRYLIKTRGQQVTLSCSPISGHRSVSWYQQTPGQGLQFLFEYFSETQRNKGNFPGRFSGRQFSNSRSEMNVSTLELGDSALYLCASSWDSESEQYFGPGTRLTVT.

This rearrangement joins TRBV18 to TRBJ1-1; D is perhaps TRBD1 (6 bases). This CDR3 comprises 15 residues. Between the trimmed V and J ends, which lost 6 bases and 0 bases, there was a span of 14 bases. The germline CDR1 and CDR2 sequences are KGHSH and LQKENI. CDR3 DNA sequence: TGTGCCAGCTCTCAAAACAGGGTAATGAACACTGAAGCTTTCTTT. It encodes CASSQNRVMNTEAFF. Variable domain in full (rest from reference TRBV18 and TRBJ1-1): NAGVMQNPRHLVRRRGQEARLRCSPMKGHSHVYWYRQLPEEGLKFMVYLQKENIIDESGMPKERFSAEFPKEGPSILRIQQVVRGDSAAYFCASSQNRVMNTEAFFGQGTRLTVV.

This clone has a handful of counts. The J gene is TRBJ2-1, the V gene TRBV19, with D perhaps matching TRBD1 (5 bases). CDR1 is LNHDA and CDR2 is SQIVND in the germline V gene (reference sequence). This CDR3 comprises 13 residues. V lost 2 bases, J lost 5 bases, and 7 bases lay in between. DNA of the CDR3: TGTGCCAGTAGTATAAGGGGTGACAATGAGCAGTTCTTC. This sequence encodes CASSIRGDNEQFF.

This chain uses TRBV11-2 with TRBJ2-1; D unresolved. Germline assignment: CDR1 SGHAT and CDR2 FQNNGV. The length of the CDR3 is 15 residues. V gave up 8 bases and J gave up 4 bases, with 18 bases separating them. The CDR3 nucleotides read TGTGCCAGCGTCGCCGGAGCGATTCAATACAATGAGCAGTTCTTC. Amino acids: CASVAGAIQYNEQFF.

The chain links TRBV30 to TRBJ2-3, with 16 bases aligning to TRBD2. The CDR3 is 17 residues long. The germline V gene has CDR1 GTSNPN and CDR2 SVGIG (reference sequence). The J segment lost 3 bases and the V segment lost 1 base, leaving 4 bases of the junction unmatched. The CDR3 DNA is TGTGCCTGGAGTGCGGGACTAGCGGGAGGGCCGACAGATACGCAGTATTTT. Protein product: CAWSAGLAGGPTDTQYF.

This clone has only a few counts. The chain combines TRBV7-2 with TRBJ2-7; 7 bases are a match to TRBD2. The germline V gene has CDR1 SGHTA and CDR2 FQGNSA. The CDR3 runs to 14 residues. V shed 3 bases, J shed 3 bases, and the junction held 5 bases outside the gene matches. The CDR3 DNA is TGTGCCAGCAGCTTTATACTAGCGAGCTACGAGCAGTACTTC. Translated, it gives CASSFILASYEQYF.

The sample holds one count of this clone. This chain connects TRBV19 to TRBJ2-1; perhaps TRBD2 as D (6 bases). The CDR3 length is 14 residues. Germline lookup yields CDR1 LNHDA and CDR2 SQIVND (reference sequence). The ends were cut back, 7 bases at V and 7 bases at J, with 17 bases in the middle. CDR3 amino acids: CASTRQLARNEQFF. The DNA for the CDR3 is TGTGCCAGTACCAGGCAGCTAGCGCGTAATGAGCAGTTCTTC.